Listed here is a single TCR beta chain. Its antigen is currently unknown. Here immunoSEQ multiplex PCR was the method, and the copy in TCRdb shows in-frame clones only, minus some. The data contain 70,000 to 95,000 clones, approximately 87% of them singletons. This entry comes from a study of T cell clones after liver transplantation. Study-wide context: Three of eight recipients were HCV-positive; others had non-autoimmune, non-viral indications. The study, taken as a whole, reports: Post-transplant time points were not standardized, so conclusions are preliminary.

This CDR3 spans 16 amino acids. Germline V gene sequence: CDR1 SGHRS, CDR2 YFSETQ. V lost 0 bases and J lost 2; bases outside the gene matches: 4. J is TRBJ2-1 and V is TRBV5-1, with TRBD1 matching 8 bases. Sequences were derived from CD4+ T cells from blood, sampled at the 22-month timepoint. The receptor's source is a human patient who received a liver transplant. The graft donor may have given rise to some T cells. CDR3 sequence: CASSLAGQGPYNEQFF. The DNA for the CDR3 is TGCGCCAGCAGCTTGGCCGGACAGGGTCCCTACAATGAGCAGTTCTTC.